This TCR beta chain was identified in a study of cytomegalovirus exposure and HLA in healthy donors. In the PCR, 60 Vbeta and 13 Jbeta primers were used. The method was immunoSEQ multiplex PCR; TCRdb's version includes in-frame clones alone and lacks a portion of them. The data show 150,000 to 200,000 clones, roughly 75% seen once. Healthy donors of bone marrow made up the group. V lost 4 bases to trimming and J lost 7 bases; unmatched junction nucleotides: 9. Germline CDR1 reads SGHTA; CDR2 reads FQGTGA. The CDR3 loop spans 16 amino acids. This rearrangement joins TRBV7-3 to TRBJ2-7; TRBD2 agrees at 14 bases. Material for sequencing was PBMCs. This TCR came from a woman in her thirties or forties in good health and CMV-seropositive. CDR3 nucleotide sequence: TGTGCCAGCAGCTCCCAACCGGGACTAGCGGGAGTAGAGCAGTACTTC. This translates into CASSSQPGLAGVEQYF.